The T cell receptor beta chain described here comes from a study of shared clonotypes between healthy human individuals. Study in general: Each donor had three CD4 naive, three CD4 memory, two CD8 naive and one CD8 memory plate. Overall study findings and caveats: When compared with the clonotypes that were shared by all four sorted-subset donors, the non-shared clonotypes turned out to have lower generation probabilities. Roughly 5% was the fraction of naive CD4 clonotypes found shared across a few donors. The sampled material consisted only of blood, and tissue repertoires are likely to differ.

This clone was picked up a small number of times. The antigen is unknown. This CDR3 is 13 amino acids long. Trimming stripped 5 bases from V and 7 bases from J, with 11 bases between. Germline V lookup: CDR1 MDHEN, CDR2 SYDVKM. The repertoire was sequenced with immunoSEQ multiplex PCR; TCRdb's copy has only in-frame clones and lacks some. The sample includes approximately 2.4 million clones, around 95% of them seen just once. This sequence joins TRBV28 and TRBJ1-4; possibly TRBD1 for D (5 bases). The sequenced material came from naive CD4+ T cells sorted from blood. Subset defined: CD45RA+ positively selected. The TCR comes from a man between 18 and 35 years old in good health. The CDR3 spells CASSPGRGEKLFF. CDR3 sequence (DNA): TGTGCCAGCAGTCCAGGGAGGGGTGAAAAACTGTTTTTT.